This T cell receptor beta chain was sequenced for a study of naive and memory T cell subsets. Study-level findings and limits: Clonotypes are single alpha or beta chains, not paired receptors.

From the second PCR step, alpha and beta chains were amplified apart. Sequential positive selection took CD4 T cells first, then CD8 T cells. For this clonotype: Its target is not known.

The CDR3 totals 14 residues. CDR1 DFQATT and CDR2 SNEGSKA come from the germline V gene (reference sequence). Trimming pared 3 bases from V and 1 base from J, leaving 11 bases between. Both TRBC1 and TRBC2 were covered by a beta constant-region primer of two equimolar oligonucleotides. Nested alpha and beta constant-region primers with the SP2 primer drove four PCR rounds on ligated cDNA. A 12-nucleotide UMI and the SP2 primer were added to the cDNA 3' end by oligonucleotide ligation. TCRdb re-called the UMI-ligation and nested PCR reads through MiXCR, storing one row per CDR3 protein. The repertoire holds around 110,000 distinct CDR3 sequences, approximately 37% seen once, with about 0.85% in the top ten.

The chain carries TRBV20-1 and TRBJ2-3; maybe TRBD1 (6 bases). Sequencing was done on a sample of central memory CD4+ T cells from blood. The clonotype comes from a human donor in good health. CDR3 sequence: CSASQGHRTDTQYF. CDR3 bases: TGCAGTGCTAGTCAGGGGCACCGCACAGATACGCAGTATTTT.